This TCR beta chain originates from a study of molecular identifiers for immune sequencing clone quantification. Across the study: The replicate experiment used RNA from approximately 22,000 or 94,000 naive CD8 cells. This RNA was split into five aliquots, and four of them were sequenced.

The ends were cut back, 5 bases at V and 4 bases at J, with 12 bases in the middle. Germline lookup yields CDR1 MNHEY and CDR2 SMNVEV (reference sequence). This CDR3 spans 13 amino acids. The sorting of naive CD8 T cells used the CD8+CD4-CCR7+CD45RA+ phenotype. In its sample, this clonotype was seen many times. MiXCR, applied by TCRdb to the PCR reads, yields one record per CDR3 protein. The table shows roughly 65,000 distinct CDR3 sequences, with around 17% occurring only once. The sequence came from a human donor in good health. Some libraries in this study had Jurkat cell RNA spiked in. The specimen was naive CD8+ T cells from blood, with Jurkat cell RNA spiked in. Subset defined: FACS-sorted CD8+CD4-CCR7+CD45RA+ naive T cells. This sequence joins TRBV27 and TRBJ2-7, with D maybe TRBD1 (8 bases). This chain's CDR3 is CASSLQGGYEQYF. CDR3 nucleotide sequence: TGTGCCAGCAGTCTACAGGGGGGGTACGAGCAGTACTTC.